This TCR beta chain came from a study of blood T cell repertoires in COVID-19. Whole-study context: In each case, the material was cDNA or gDNA derived from T cells, B-cell-depleted T cells, or PBMCs.

The method was immunoSEQ multiplex PCR; TCRdb's version includes in-frame clones alone and lacks a portion of them. The table records 200,000 to 250,000 clones, 75% to 90% of them present only once. Participants reported their clinical history, and cohort assignment relied on those reports. Sequencing used PBMCs or T cells enriched from blood (not recorded which). The receptor comes from a young woman who had been exposed to COVID-19.

CDR3 amino acids: CAWSAPGRGVADTQYF. Written as DNA, the CDR3 is TGTGCCTGGAGTGCCCCTGGGCGGGGGGTCGCAGATACGCAGTATTTT. V and J are TRBV30 and TRBJ2-3; 8 nucleotides align to TRBD2. J was trimmed by 4 bases and V by 1 base; bases with no gene match: 10. CDR3 length: 16 residues. Germline V gives CDR1 GTSNPN, CDR2 SVGIG (reference sequence).